The 17 T cell receptor beta chains in this list originate from one sample, sequenced in a study of vaccination and CD4 T cells after COVID-19. Antigen specificity for these receptors is unknown. Oncomine TCR Beta short-read sequencing was applied to DNA from cultured CD4+ T cells. MiXCR was run by TCRdb on the PCR reads, yielding one entry per CDR3 protein. This table holds some 16,000 distinct CDR3 sequences, 65% to 80% found once. Treatment noted: approximately nine-day PBMC culture with coronavirus spike peptide pools or control peptides (ViraFEST assay). Sequenced input: CD4+ T cells from blood, cultured in vitro. These receptors all come from a human donor who had recovered from COVID-19.

This clonotype came up a few times. The rearrangement links TRBV5-4 to TRBJ1-2, with D unclear. The CDR3 runs 13 residues. The V end was cut by 5 bases, the J end by 8 bases, with 16 bases between. The germline V gene encodes CDR1 SGHNT and CDR2 YYREEE (reference sequence). The CDR3 loop reads CASSYLRDWGYTF. The CDR3 region has the DNA TGTGCCAGCAGTTATCTTCGGGATTGGGGCTACACCTTC.

This clonotype occurred a few times. This chain connects TRBV7-2 to TRBJ1-1, with a weak D call TRBD1 (6 bases). V lost 5 bases to trimming and J lost 11 bases, with 18 bases between them. Per germline, CDR1 SGHTA and CDR2 FQGNSA. This CDR3 contains 13 residues. CDR3 in amino acids: CASSAPDSAAAFF. CDR3 in DNA: TGTGCCAGCAGCGCTCCGGACAGTGCTGCTGCTTTCTTT.

The rearrangement links TRBV27 to TRBJ1-5; 8 nucleotides match TRBD1. The length of the CDR3 is 18 residues. The junction had 15 bases not matched to a gene; V was cut back by 3 bases and J by 5 bases. Germline CDR1 MNHEY, CDR2 SMNVEV (reference sequence). CDR3 nucleotides: TGTGCCAGCAGTTTTCCGGTTCAGGGGGCGAAAGGGGATCAGCCCCAGCATTTT. Protein product: CASSFPVQGAKGDQPQHF.

This chain connects TRBV4-1 to TRBJ2-5; 10 nucleotides line up with TRBD2. CDR3 length: 15 amino acids. CDR1 and CDR2 (germline): MGHRA, YSYEKL. V lost 4 bases and J lost 5; bases outside the gene matches: 7. The CDR3 DNA sequence: TGCGCCAGCAGCCCACGTCGGACTAGCGGCGAGACCCAGTACTTC. Encoded protein: CASSPRRTSGETQYF.

The chain recombines TRBV10-3 with TRBJ2-3, with D maybe TRBD1 (6 bases). The CDR3 is 16 residues long. Germline CDR1 ENHRY, CDR2 SYGVKD. V lost 2 bases and J 4 bases, leaving 16 bases between the germline ends. In DNA, the CDR3 is TGTGCCATCAGTGAGCGGTACCCACAGGGCTCAGATACGCAGTATTTT. Protein: CAISERYPQGSDTQYF.

The chain carries TRBV11-3 and TRBJ2-2, with unresolved D. CDR3 length: 12 residues. Trimming took off 5 bases at V and 5 bases at J, with 6 bases between the two ends. Germline V gene data show CDR1 as SGHNT and CDR2 as YENEEA. CDR3 in DNA: TGTGCCAGCAGCCTAAGGACCGGGGAGCTGTTTTTT. It encodes CASSLRTGELFF.

The V call is TRBV19, the J call TRBJ1-1; D remains ambiguous. Per the germline V gene, CDR1 is LNHDA and CDR2 is SQIVND (reference sequence). The CDR3 runs to 13 residues. With 3 bases removed from V and 3 bases from J, the gap between germline ends came to 8 bases. The DNA for the CDR3 is TGTGCCAGTAGTATCGGTCAAGACACTGAAGCTTTCTTT. Translation gives CASSIGQDTEAFF.

The chain employs TRBV20-1 and TRBJ1-3, with a weak D call TRBD1 (6 bases). CDR3 length: 16 amino acids. V was cut by 1 base and J by 2 bases, with 15 bases left in between. Germline CDR1 reads DFQATT; CDR2 reads SNEGSKA (reference sequence). The CDR3 sequence: CSARVAQGPTGNTIYF. In DNA form, the CDR3 reads TGCAGTGCTAGAGTCGCGCAGGGGCCCACTGGAAACACCATATATTTT.

The CDR3 loop is CASSGPREGGYTF. The CDR3 coding sequence is TGTGCCAGCAGTGGCCCAAGAGAGGGAGGCTACACCTTC. The rearrangement uses TRBV6-1 and TRBJ1-2; D uncertain. Germline V gene sequence: CDR1 MNHNS, CDR2 SASEGT. With 4 bases removed from V and 8 bases from J, the gap between germline ends came to 14 bases. The CDR3 extends over 13 amino acids.

The chain links TRBV20-1 to TRBJ2-3, with D possibly matching TRBD2 (5 bases). Trimming removed 5 bases at V and 6 bases at J, with 18 bases between. Germline-derived CDR1 and CDR2 are DFQATT and SNEGSKA (reference sequence). The CDR3 is made up of 14 amino acids. CDR3 nucleotides: TGCAGTGCTGACCCTCCAGGACGAGGGGATACGCAGTATTTT. This translates into CSADPPGRGDTQYF.

This clonotype occurred once. This chain connects TRBV18 to TRBJ1-1; tentatively, D is TRBD1 (6 bases). The V end was cut by 6 bases, the J end by 1 base, with 9 bases between. The germline CDR1 and CDR2 sequences are KGHSH and LQKENI. CDR3 length: 13 residues. CDR3 amino acids: CASSQDRNTEAFF. CDR3 nucleotide sequence: TGTGCCAGCTCCCAGGACAGGAACACTGAAGCTTTCTTT.

V gene TRBV12-3 or TRBV12-4 combines with J gene TRBJ2-7; D is uncertain. V shed 5 bases and J shed 1 base, with 9 bases lying between them. There are 13 residues in the CDR3. The CDR3 nucleotides are TGTGCCAGCAGTCTCCGCCGTTCCTACGAGCAGTACTTC. The encoded protein is CASSLRRSYEQYF.

The genes are TRBV27 and TRBJ2-2, with a possible D match to TRBD2 (6 bases). The V end was cut by 5 bases, the J end by 2 bases, with 12 bases between. The V gene's germline CDR1 is MNHEY and CDR2 SMNVEV (reference sequence). CDR3 length: 15 residues. CDR3 DNA sequence: TGTGCCAGCAGTCCTCTGGGGGGAAACACCGGGGAGCTGTTTTTT. This translates into CASSPLGGNTGELFF.

The rearrangement uses TRBV19 and TRBJ1-5; 10 bases are shared with TRBD1. This CDR3 region has 16 residues. Trimming at V came to 5 bases and at J to 3 bases, leaving 7 bases not matched to a gene. Germline lookup yields CDR1 LNHDA and CDR2 SQIVND (reference sequence). In DNA, the CDR3 is TGTGCCAGTAGTCAGCCGGGACAGGGGTACAATCAGCCCCAGCATTTT. It translates to CASSQPGQGYNQPQHF.

The chain employs TRBV6-1 and TRBJ2-7; 9 bases agree with TRBD1. The CDR3 is made up of 15 amino acids. Unmatched junction bases numbered 13, after V lost 6 bases and J lost 7 bases. The germline gives CDR1 MNHNS, CDR2 SASEGT. The CDR3 DNA follows: TGTGCCAGCAGGGCGGACAGGGGCTCAGGAGGGGAGCAGTACTTC. This encodes CASRADRGSGGEQYF.

The V call is TRBV7-9, the J call TRBJ2-3; 9 nucleotides line up with TRBD1. From germline, CDR1 is SEHNR and CDR2 FQNEAQ (reference sequence). CDR3 length: 14 residues. J was trimmed by 3 bases and V by 5 bases; bases with no gene match: 3. CDR3 nucleotide sequence: TGTGCCAGCAGCCCGGACAGGGGAACAGATACGCAGTATTTT. This codes for CASSPDRGTDTQYF.

This clonotype has only a few counts. V usage is TRBV6-1 and J usage is TRBJ1-5; tentative D call: TRBD1 (5 bases). V lost 2 bases to trimming and J lost 7 bases, with 12 bases between them. The CDR3 length is 14 residues. From germline, CDR1 is MNHNS and CDR2 SASEGT. DNA for the CDR3: TGTGCCAGCAGTGAACAGCCAGGGAACCAGCCCCAGCATTTT. This codes for CASSEQPGNQPQHF.